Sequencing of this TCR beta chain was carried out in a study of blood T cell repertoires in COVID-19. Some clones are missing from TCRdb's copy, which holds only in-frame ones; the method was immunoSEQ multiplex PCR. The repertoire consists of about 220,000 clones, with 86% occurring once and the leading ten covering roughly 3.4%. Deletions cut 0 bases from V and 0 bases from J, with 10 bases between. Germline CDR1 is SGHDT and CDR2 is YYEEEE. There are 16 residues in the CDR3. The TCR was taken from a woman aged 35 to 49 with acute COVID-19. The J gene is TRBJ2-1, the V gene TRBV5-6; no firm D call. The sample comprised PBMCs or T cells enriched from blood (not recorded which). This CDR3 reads CASSLAGSSSYNEQFF. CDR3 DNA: TGTGCCAGCAGCTTGGCCGGGTCCAGCTCCTACAATGAGCAGTTCTTC.